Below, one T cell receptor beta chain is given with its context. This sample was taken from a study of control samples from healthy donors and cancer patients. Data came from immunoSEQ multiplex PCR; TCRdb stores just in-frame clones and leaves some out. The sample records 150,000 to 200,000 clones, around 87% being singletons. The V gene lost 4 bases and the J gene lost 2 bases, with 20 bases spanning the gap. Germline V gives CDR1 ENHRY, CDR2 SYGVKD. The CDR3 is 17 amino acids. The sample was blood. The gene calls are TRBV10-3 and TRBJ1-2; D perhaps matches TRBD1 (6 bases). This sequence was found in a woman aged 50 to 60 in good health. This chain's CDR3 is CAISAKGGGGTNYGYTF. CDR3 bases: TGTGCCATCAGTGCGAAAGGAGGGGGGGGAACCAACTATGGCTACACCTTC.